This TCR beta chain was identified during a study of CD8+CD57+ T cells in acquired aplastic anemia. Study as a whole: Sorted CD4+ and CD8+ cells gave an average of around 3 ug of DNA.

Whole-study findings and limits: Controls did not differ significantly from patients in CD8+ Simpson's diversity. Researchers report that some 31 CD8+ CDR3 sequences appeared in both patients and controls.

Germline CDR1 is SGHRS and CDR2 is YFSETQ. This CDR3 is 14 amino acids long. TCR beta VDJ and CDR3 profiles were obtained from a genomic DNA template. TCRdb fed the reads into MiXCR, producing one record per CDR3 protein. The sample lists 250,000 to 350,000 distinct CDR3 sequences, roughly three fifths occurring once. With regard to this clonotype: The antigen is not known. One end of the junction is discordant with germline, which a read error may explain.

The specimen sequenced was sorted CD4+, CD8+, or CD8+CD57+ T cells (not recorded which) from PBMCs. The clonotype was recovered from a human donor with severe aplastic anemia or a healthy control (not recorded which). This chain links TRBV5-1 with TRBJ2-2; D might be TRBD1 or TRBD2, each matching 6 bases. CDR3 amino acids: CTSSLTGPPGGLFF. In nucleotides, the CDR3 is TGCACCAGCAGCTTGACAGGCCCACCCGGGGGGCTGTTTTTT.